Listed here are 16 T cell receptor beta chains from one sample, sequenced in a study of cytomegalovirus exposure and HLA in healthy donors. This PCR relied on a set of 60 Vbeta primers and 13 Jbeta primers. Clones were sequenced by immunoSEQ multiplex PCR, and TCRdb holds only the in-frame ones, with some missing. The sample records 150,000 to 200,000 clones, 60% to 80% being singletons. The sequenced sample was PBMCs. These receptors were obtained from a woman aged 40 to 50 in good health and CMV-seropositive.

The chain couples TRBV13 to TRBJ2-7; no reliable D call. Germline V gives CDR1 PRHDT, CDR2 FYEKMQ (reference sequence). V lost 6 bases and J lost 3, with 9 bases in between. This CDR3 spans 12 amino acids. As DNA, the CDR3 is TGTGCCAGCAGTCTCCGGTACTACGAGCAGTACTTC. It specifies CASSLRYYEQYF.

Only one count was recorded for this clone. The V call is TRBV19, the J call TRBJ1-4; D call uncertain. The V gene lost 5 bases and the J gene lost 8 bases, with 15 bases spanning the gap. The CDR3 totals 14 residues. Germline V gives CDR1 LNHDA, CDR2 SQIVND (reference sequence). The DNA of the CDR3 is TGTGCCAGTAGTCGTCGAGAACTAAACGAAAAACTGTTTTTT. This sequence encodes CASSRRELNEKLFF.

The gene calls are TRBV28 and TRBJ1-1; 8 nucleotides agree with TRBD1. The CDR3 covers 11 residues. From germline, CDR1 is MDHEN and CDR2 SYDVKM. V shed 8 bases and J 4 bases; nucleotides not matched to a gene: 0. Here the CDR3 reads CASQGATEAFF. CDR3 nucleotides: TGTGCCAGCCAGGGGGCCACTGAAGCTTTCTTT.

The genes are TRBV28 and TRBJ1-2; possibly TRBD1 for D (6 bases). V was shortened by 1 base and J by 0 bases, with 18 bases between the two germline ends. The germline V gene has CDR1 MDHEN and CDR2 SYDVKM. The CDR3 covers 18 residues. Written as DNA, the CDR3 is TGTGCCAGCAGTTTATTTTTGACAGGTCGAGTTTCTAACTATGGCTACACCTTC. Amino acid sequence: CASSLFLTGRVSNYGYTF.

The rearrangement joins TRBV6-5 to TRBJ2-4; no definite D call. CDR1 and CDR2 (germline): MNHEY, SVGAGI. The V end lost 5 bases, the J end lost 4 bases, and 12 bases lay between the germline ends. This CDR3 comprises 14 residues. The CDR3 DNA follows: TGTGCCAGCAGTGCTTGGAGAGCGAAAAACATTCAGTACTTC. Translated: CASSAWRAKNIQYF.

The chain couples TRBV5-1 to TRBJ2-3; no clear D gene. Germline V gene lookup returns CDR1 SGHRS and CDR2 YFSETQ. The ends were cut back, 1 base at V and 0 bases at J, with 12 bases in the middle. CDR3 length: 16 amino acids. Here the CDR3 reads CASSLFLGVSTDTQYF. DNA for the CDR3: TGCGCCAGCAGCTTGTTTCTCGGTGTCAGCACAGATACGCAGTATTTT.

This rearrangement joins TRBV30 to TRBJ1-6, with 11 bases lining up with TRBD1. The CDR3 runs 15 residues. V lost 3 bases and J lost 6; bases outside the gene matches: 4. The V gene's germline CDR1 is GTSNPN and CDR2 SVGIG (reference sequence). The CDR3 here is CAWSAGTGGNSPLHF. The DNA of the CDR3 is TGTGCCTGGAGCGCCGGGACAGGGGGTAATTCACCCCTCCACTTT.

The rearrangement joins TRBV18 to TRBJ2-7; perhaps TRBD1 as D (6 bases). The CDR3 loop spans 15 amino acids. Germline V gene sequence: CDR1 KGHSH, CDR2 LQKENI. V gave up 1 base and J gave up 2 bases, with 12 bases separating them. CDR3 sequence: CASSPRGQGTYEQYF. CDR3 DNA sequence: TGTGCCAGCTCACCACGGGGGCAGGGTACCTACGAGCAGTACTTC.

V and J are TRBV19 and TRBJ1-1, with 10 bases matching TRBD1. The CDR3 spans 14 residues. Germline CDR1 reads LNHDA; CDR2 reads SQIVND (reference sequence). The V segment lost 7 bases and the J segment 6 bases; nucleotides outside the gene matches: 8. The CDR3 bases are TGTGCCAGTACGGGGGACAGGGGTGGTCCTGAAGCTTTCTTT. It encodes CASTGDRGGPEAFF.

The rearrangement uses TRBV12-5 and TRBJ1-1; perhaps TRBD1 as D (5 bases). CDR1 is LGHNT, CDR2 FRNRAP, per germline. The ends were cut back, 1 base at V and 3 bases at J, with 9 bases in the middle. The CDR3 spans 14 residues. The CDR3 reads CASGLGGRDTEAFF. As DNA, the CDR3 is TGTGCTAGTGGTTTGGGGGGGAGGGACACTGAAGCTTTCTTT.

V is TRBV7-8 and J is TRBJ2-3; D unresolved. V shed 5 bases and J shed 0 bases, with 9 bases lying between them. The germline V gene has CDR1 SGHVS and CDR2 FQNEAQ. The CDR3 totals 14 residues. The CDR3 reads CASSHRRSTDTQYF. For the CDR3, the DNA is TGTGCCAGCAGCCACCGGCGGAGCACAGATACGCAGTATTTT.

CDR3 nucleotide sequence: TGTGCCAGCAGTTCGGGGGGCTTGAACACTGAAGCTTTCTTT. As protein: CASSSGGLNTEAFF. The chain joins TRBV27 to TRBJ1-1; D is possibly TRBD1 (6 bases). Between the trimmed V and J ends, which lost 4 bases and 0 bases, there was a span of 9 bases. This CDR3 spans 14 amino acids. CDR1 and CDR2 from the germline V gene are MNHEY and SMNVEV (reference sequence).

The chain uses TRBV9 and TRBJ2-2, with a tentative D call TRBD1 (6 bases). The germline CDR1 and CDR2 sequences are SGDLS and YYNGEE. Trimming took 2 bases from V and 4 from J, leaving 12 bases between them. The CDR3 spans 15 residues. CDR3 loop: CASSVSGQITGELFF. CDR3 in DNA: TGTGCCAGCAGCGTTTCCGGACAGATCACCGGGGAGCTGTTTTTT. The entire variable domain, with the rest obtained from reference TRBV9 and TRBJ2-2, is as follows: DSGVTQTPKHLITATGQRVTLRCSPRSGDLSVYWYQQSLDQGLQFLIQYYNGEERAKGNILERFSAQQFPDLHSELNLSSLELGDSALYFCASSVSGQITGELFFGEGSRLTVL.

The chain couples TRBV28 to TRBJ1-1; D remains unclear. Deletions cut 5 bases from V and 1 base from J, with 8 bases between. The CDR3 sequence is 13 residues long. Germline V gene lookup returns CDR1 MDHEN and CDR2 SYDVKM. This CDR3 is CASSLTQNTEAFF. The DNA of the CDR3 is TGTGCCAGCAGTCTCACTCAGAACACTGAAGCTTTCTTT.

The rearrangement uses TRBV28 and TRBJ1-1; no definite D call. This CDR3 has 16 amino acids. With 2 bases removed from V and 2 bases from J, the gap between germline ends came to 15 bases. CDR1 is MDHEN, CDR2 SYDVKM, per germline. This chain's CDR3 is CASSLPQQEFNTEAFF. Here the CDR3 DNA reads TGTGCCAGCAGTTTACCTCAACAAGAATTTAACACTGAAGCTTTCTTT.

V gene TRBV6-5 combines with J gene TRBJ2-7; 9 nucleotides align to TRBD1. The CDR3 totals 15 residues. CDR1 is MNHEY, CDR2 SVGAGI, per germline. The V segment lost 6 bases and the J segment 6 bases; nucleotides outside the gene matches: 12. The CDR3, as DNA: TGTGCCAGCAGCTCATCTTCAACAGGGGGCGGCGAGCAGTACTTC. Protein product: CASSSSSTGGGEQYF.